A single sample gave rise to the 28 T cell receptor beta chains below, sequenced in a study of control samples from healthy donors and cancer patients. Measured with immunoSEQ multiplex PCR; TCRdb has only the in-frame clones, and not every one. The top ten hold about 11% of the sample, which has about 160,000 clones, 80% to 90% seen once. Sequencing was done on a sample of blood. The receptor source for this set is a man aged 25-45 years in good health.

The gene calls are TRBV18 and TRBJ1-2, with TRBD1 as a possible D gene (5 bases). V was shortened by 0 bases and J by 8 bases, with 10 bases between the two germline ends. The germline V gene has CDR1 KGHSH and CDR2 LQKENI. The CDR3 contains 13 residues. The CDR3 loop is CASSPPGEEGYTF. CDR3 sequence (DNA): TGTGCCAGCTCACCACCGGGGGAGGAGGGCTACACCTTC. Based on the CDR3 plus reference TRBV18 and TRBJ1-2, the full variable domain is NAGVMQNPRHLVRRRGQEARLRCSPMKGHSHVYWYRQLPEEGLKFMVYLQKENIIDESGMPKERFSAEFPKEGPSILRIQQVVRGDSAAYFCASSPPGEEGYTFGSGTRLTVV.

The CDR3: CASTLPGTEQFF. CDR3 bases: TGTGCCAGTACCCTTCCAGGGACTGAGCAGTTCTTC. The chain employs TRBV19 and TRBJ2-1, with D perhaps matching TRBD1 or TRBD2 (5 bases each). The CDR3 totals 12 residues. V gave up 7 bases and J gave up 9 bases, with 13 bases separating them. The germline gives CDR1 LNHDA, CDR2 SQIVND (reference sequence).

This clone has just a few counts. The rearrangement joins TRBV30 to TRBJ2-5; D ambiguous. V dropped 2 bases and J dropped 5 bases, with 6 bases sitting between them. The germline V gene encodes CDR1 GTSNPN and CDR2 SVGIG (reference sequence). The CDR3 covers 11 residues. The CDR3 loop is CAWSQPETQYF. The CDR3 DNA reads as TGTGCCTGGAGTCAGCCGGAGACCCAGTACTTC.

V gene TRBV7-2 combines with J gene TRBJ2-3; unclear D gene. V was trimmed by 5 bases and J by 11 bases, leaving 17 bases between them. The CDR3 is 13 amino acids. Germline CDR1 is SGHTA and CDR2 is FQGNSA. The CDR3 protein is CASSPSVKERQYF. CDR3 sequence (DNA): TGTGCCAGCAGCCCCAGCGTGAAGGAGAGGCAGTATTTT.

The rearrangement uses TRBV4-3 and TRBJ2-7; 8 nucleotides line up with TRBD1. CDR1 is LGHNA, CDR2 YSLEER, per germline. CDR3 size: 15 residues. J was trimmed by 4 bases and V by 1 base; bases with no gene match: 6. CDR3 loop: CASSQATDRVYEQYF. The CDR3 DNA sequence: TGCGCCAGCAGCCAAGCCACGGACAGGGTTTACGAGCAGTACTTC.

This chain links TRBV7-3 with TRBJ2-3; the match to TRBD2 covers 9 bases. The V gene end was trimmed by 0 bases and the J gene end by 6 bases; junction bases not matched to a gene: 7. Germline CDR1 is SGHTA and CDR2 is FQGTGA. The CDR3 is 16 amino acids. The CDR3 DNA is TGTGCCAGCAGCTTAACGTTAAGCGGGGGGCTCGATACGCAGTATTTT. The encoded protein is CASSLTLSGGLDTQYF.

The V call is TRBV3-1 (or the pseudogene TRBV3-2), the J call TRBJ1-2, with D maybe TRBD1 (5 bases). From germline, CDR1 is LGHDT and CDR2 YNNKEL (reference sequence). The V and J ends lost 7 bases and 4 bases respectively, with 16 bases between them. The CDR3 is made up of 14 amino acids. The CDR3 region is CASTPGRRTYGYTF. In DNA form, the CDR3 reads TGTGCCAGCACCCCGGGACGGAGGACCTATGGCTACACCTTC.

V usage is TRBV7-9 and J usage is TRBJ2-2; unclear D gene. The CDR3 contains 17 residues. Trimming removed 3 bases from V and 6 bases from J, with 20 bases in between. Germline V lookup: CDR1 SEHNR, CDR2 FQNEAQ (reference sequence). CDR3 bases: TGTGCCAGCAGCTTGAATATAGGCACCCCTTCGCCCGGGGAGCTGTTTTTT. Amino acid sequence: CASSLNIGTPSPGELFF.

The rearrangement joins TRBV2 to TRBJ1-2; TRBD1 agrees at 8 bases. This CDR3 has 15 amino acids. J gave up 1 base and V 8 bases, and 9 bases lay outside the gene matches. From germline, CDR1 is SNHLY and CDR2 FYNNEI. CDR3: CASYSGQGFNYGYTF. The CDR3 nucleotides are TGTGCCAGCTATTCTGGACAGGGATTTAACTATGGCTACACCTTC.

This clone was counted only a few times. The rearrangement links TRBV4-2 to TRBJ2-7, with D possibly being TRBD2 (6 bases). The germline gives CDR1 LGHNA, CDR2 YNFKEQ. The CDR3 spans 15 residues. Trimming left V 1 base short and J 5 bases short, with 15 bases between. CDR3 bases: TGTGCCAGCAGCCAAGGAGGGACTTTGGGGGACGAGCAGTACTTC. Its protein is CASSQGGTLGDEQYF.

The chain recombines TRBV7-8 with TRBJ2-6, with a tentative D call TRBD1 (5 bases). V lost 6 bases and J lost 0, with 21 bases in between. This CDR3 spans 19 amino acids. The V gene's germline CDR1 is SGHVS and CDR2 FQNEAQ. CDR3 residues: CASSGQSWQGFSGANVLTF. CDR3 nucleotide sequence: TGTGCCAGCAGTGGGCAATCGTGGCAGGGCTTCTCTGGGGCCAACGTCCTGACTTTC.

This clone has only a few counts. The chain employs TRBV15 and TRBJ2-2; 8 bases agree with TRBD1. This CDR3 spans 15 amino acids. Germline assignment: CDR1 LNHNV and CDR2 YYDKDF (reference sequence). V was clipped by 5 bases and J by 5 bases; unmatched bases: 7. The CDR3 DNA reads as TGTGCCACCAGCCGGGGTCGACAGGGGACCGGGGAGCTGTTTTTT. Its protein product is CATSRGRQGTGELFF.

V gene TRBV5-1 combines with J gene TRBJ1-5; TRBD1 matches 10 bases. Germline lookup yields CDR1 SGHRS and CDR2 YFSETQ. CDR3 length: 16 amino acids. V shed 0 bases, J shed 5 bases, and the junction held 5 bases outside the gene matches. DNA for the CDR3: TGCGCCAGCAGCTTGGGGTCCGGGACAGGGGATCAGCCCCAGCATTTT. Translated, it gives CASSLGSGTGDQPQHF.

The rearrangement links TRBV30 to TRBJ2-1; perhaps D is TRBD1 or TRBD2 (5 bases each). Trimming shortened V by 1 base and J by 0 bases, and 19 bases separated the two germline ends. This CDR3 region has 18 residues. The germline CDR1 and CDR2 sequences are GTSNPN and SVGIG (reference sequence). CDR3 residues: CAWSGAAGTQSSYNEQFF. The CDR3 nucleotides read TGTGCCTGGAGTGGGGCAGCCGGGACCCAGAGCTCCTACAATGAGCAGTTCTTC.

The chain combines TRBV5-1 with TRBJ1-4; D is unresolved. CDR3 length: 15 residues. CDR1 and CDR2 (germline): SGHRS, YFSETQ. Deletions cut 5 bases from V and 8 bases from J, with 19 bases between. The CDR3, as DNA: TGCGCCAGCAGTGAGTTGGGCCAAGCGGGGGAAAAACTGTTTTTT. The encoded protein is CASSELGQAGEKLFF. Full variable domain (outside the CDR3, taken from reference TRBV5-1 and TRBJ1-4): KAGVTQTPRYLIKTRGQQVTLSCSPISGHRSVSWYQQTPGQGLQFLFEYFSETQRNKGNFPGRFSGRQFSNSRSEMNVSTLELGDSALYLCASSELGQAGEKLFFGSGTQLSVL.

This chain joins TRBV7-9 and TRBJ2-7; 8 nucleotides line up with TRBD2. Germline V gene sequence: CDR1 SEHNR, CDR2 FQNEAQ (reference sequence). The CDR3 is made up of 14 amino acids. V lost 5 bases to trimming and J lost 3 bases; unmatched junction nucleotides: 6. The CDR3 sequence is CASSGSGTSYEQYF. In nucleotides, the CDR3 is TGTGCCAGCAGCGGCTCCGGGACTAGCTACGAGCAGTACTTC. The variable domain in full, with the rest retrieved from reference TRBV7-9 and TRBJ2-7, is DTGVSQNPRHKITKRGQNVTFRCDPISEHNRLYWYRQTLGQGPEFLTYFQNEAQLEKSRLLSDRFSAERPKGSFSTLEIQRTEQGDSAMYLCASSGSGTSYEQYFGPGTRLTVT.

As for this clone: Other DNA sequences of this sample code for an identical CDR3. The V gene is TRBV3-1 (or the pseudogene TRBV3-2), the J gene TRBJ1-5, with 7 nucleotides matching TRBD1. V lost 0 bases, J lost 7 bases, and 0 bases stayed unmatched. This CDR3 region has 13 residues. The V gene's germline CDR1 is LGHDT and CDR2 YNNKEL (reference sequence). This CDR3 reads CASSQDRGQPQHF. As DNA, the CDR3 is TGTGCCAGCAGCCAAGACAGGGGGCAGCCCCAGCATTTT.

CDR3 loop: CASKEGPTNPYEQYF. DNA for the CDR3: TGTGCCAGCAAGGAGGGGCCTACCAACCCCTACGAGCAGTACTTC. V is TRBV6-5 and J is TRBJ2-7; the D gene is possibly TRBD2 (6 bases). V lost 7 bases to trimming and J lost 2 bases, with 18 bases between them. There are 15 residues in the CDR3. In germline, CDR1 is MNHEY, CDR2 SVGAGI.

The chain joins TRBV2 to TRBJ1-1; maybe TRBD1 (5 bases). The V end was cut by 2 bases, the J end by 4 bases, with 11 bases between. This CDR3 comprises 14 residues. Per the germline V gene, CDR1 is SNHLY and CDR2 is FYNNEI. The CDR3 nucleotides read TGTGCCAGCAGTGAAATGGGGGAGGGCACTGAAGCTTTCTTT. Encoded protein: CASSEMGEGTEAFF.

The rearrangement joins TRBV3-1 (or the pseudogene TRBV3-2) to TRBJ1-6; D possibly corresponds to TRBD1 (6 bases). There are 18 residues in the CDR3. V lost 1 base, J lost 4 bases, and 17 bases lay in between. CDR1 and CDR2 from the germline V gene are LGHDT and YNNKEL (reference sequence). In DNA form, the CDR3 reads TGTGCCAGCAGCCAAGGGCACGGGCGGGGGGCTTATAATTCACCCCTCCACTTT. As protein: CASSQGHGRGAYNSPLHF.

This chain uses TRBV12-3 or TRBV12-4 with TRBJ1-5; a possible D gene is TRBD1 (5 bases). CDR3 length equals 13 residues. V was trimmed by 3 bases and J by 5 bases, leaving 8 bases between them. Here the CDR3 DNA reads TGTGCCAGCAGTTTCAGGGACGATCAGCCCCAGCATTTT. This sequence encodes CASSFRDDQPQHF.

The V and J genes are TRBV2 and TRBJ1-1; unclear D gene. CDR1 is SNHLY and CDR2 is FYNNEI in the germline V gene. The CDR3 sequence is 11 residues long. V lost 3 bases and J lost 10, with 9 bases in between. The CDR3 protein is CASSDIRTAFF. The CDR3 DNA is TGTGCCAGCAGTGATATCCGGACAGCTTTCTTT.

V is TRBV6-4 and J is TRBJ2-1; 10 bases match TRBD2. The V and J ends lost 8 bases and 7 bases, in that order; junction bases with no gene match: 14. Germline V gene data show CDR1 as MRHNA and CDR2 as SNTAGT. The CDR3 runs 16 residues. CDR3 coding DNA: TGTGCCAGCCCGAAAGCGGGGGGGACCTCTGGGAATGAGCAGTTCTTC. This codes for CASPKAGGTSGNEQFF.

V and J are TRBV6-5 and TRBJ2-2, with TRBD2 matching over 11 bases. V trimming: 7 bases; J trimming: 7 bases; junction bases outside the gene matches: 8. This CDR3 has 15 residues. Germline CDR1 MNHEY, CDR2 SVGAGI. CDR3 sequence: CASTYGTSGGGELFF. The CDR3 bases are TGTGCCAGCACCTACGGGACTAGCGGTGGCGGGGAGCTGTTTTTT.

The CDR3 bases are TGTGCCAGCAGCGTAGGAGATAGCGGATCCTACGAGCAGTACTTC. This codes for CASSVGDSGSYEQYF. This chain connects TRBV9 to TRBJ2-7, with D possibly matching TRBD2 (6 bases). The CDR3 runs 15 residues. V was shortened by 0 bases and J by 1 base, with 11 bases between the two germline ends. The germline V gene encodes CDR1 SGDLS and CDR2 YYNGEE.

V and J are TRBV4-3 and TRBJ2-1, with D tentatively TRBD1 or TRBD2 (6 bases each). From germline, CDR1 is LGHNA and CDR2 YSLEER. This CDR3 is built from 14 residues. Trimming left V 0 bases short and J 9 bases short, with 12 bases between. The CDR3 sequence is CASSQDLGGSEQFF. The CDR3 bases are TGCGCCAGCAGCCAAGATTTAGGGGGGAGTGAGCAGTTCTTC.

This chain connects TRBV12-3 or TRBV12-4 to TRBJ2-7; D uncertain. The CDR3 extends over 12 amino acids. Trimming left V 2 bases short and J 5 bases short, with 7 bases between. CDR3 sequence reads: CASSLISHEQYF. The CDR3 nucleotides are TGTGCCAGCAGTTTAATTTCGCACGAGCAGTACTTC.

This clone turned up a few times. The chain joins TRBV3-1 (or the pseudogene TRBV3-2) to TRBJ1-5; a possible D gene is TRBD1 (5 bases). CDR3 length equals 14 residues. Germline CDR1 and CDR2: LGHDT and YNNKEL (reference sequence). V was shortened by 2 bases and J by 4 bases, with 9 bases between the two germline ends. CDR3: CASSQFGGNQPQHF. The CDR3, as DNA: TGTGCCAGCAGCCAATTTGGGGGAAATCAGCCCCAGCATTTT.